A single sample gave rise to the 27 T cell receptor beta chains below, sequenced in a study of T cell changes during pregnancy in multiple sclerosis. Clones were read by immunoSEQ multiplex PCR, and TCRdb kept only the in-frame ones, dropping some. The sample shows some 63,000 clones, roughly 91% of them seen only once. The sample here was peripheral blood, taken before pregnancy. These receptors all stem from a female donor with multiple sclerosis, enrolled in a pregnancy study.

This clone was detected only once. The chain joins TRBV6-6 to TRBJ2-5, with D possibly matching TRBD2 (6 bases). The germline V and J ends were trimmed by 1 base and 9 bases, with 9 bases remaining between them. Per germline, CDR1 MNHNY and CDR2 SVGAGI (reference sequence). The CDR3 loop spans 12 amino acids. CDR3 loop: CASSYLEGPQYF. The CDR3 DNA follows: TGTGCCAGCAGTTACTTGGAGGGGCCCCAGTACTTC.

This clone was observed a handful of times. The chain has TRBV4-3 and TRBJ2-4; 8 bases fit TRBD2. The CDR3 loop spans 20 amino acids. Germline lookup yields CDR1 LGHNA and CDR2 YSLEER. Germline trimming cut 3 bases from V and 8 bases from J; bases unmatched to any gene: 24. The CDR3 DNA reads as TGCGCCAGCAGCCACTCCGCCGATCAAACCGGGGGGGGAGGTTGGGACATTCAGTACTTC. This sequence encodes CASSHSADQTGGGGWDIQYF.

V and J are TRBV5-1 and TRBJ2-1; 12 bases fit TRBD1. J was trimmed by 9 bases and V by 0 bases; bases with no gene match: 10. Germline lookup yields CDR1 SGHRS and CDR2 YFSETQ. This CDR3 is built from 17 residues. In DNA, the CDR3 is TGCGCCAGCAGCTTGGCCCCGGGACAGGGGGCACGGGGTGAGCAGTTCTTC. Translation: CASSLAPGQGARGEQFF.

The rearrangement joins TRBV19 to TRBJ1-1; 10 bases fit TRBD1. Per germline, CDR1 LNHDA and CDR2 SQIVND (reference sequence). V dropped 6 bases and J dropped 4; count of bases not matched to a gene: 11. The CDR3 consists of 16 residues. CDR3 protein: CASSRDRGGMGTEAFF. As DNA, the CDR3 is TGTGCCAGTAGCCGGGACAGGGGAGGGATGGGCACTGAAGCTTTCTTT.

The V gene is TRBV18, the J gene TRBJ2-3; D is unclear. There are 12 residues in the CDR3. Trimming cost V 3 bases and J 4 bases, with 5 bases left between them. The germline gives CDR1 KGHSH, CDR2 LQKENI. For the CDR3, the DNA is TGTGCCAGCTCACCTCTCCCAGATACGCAGTATTTT. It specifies CASSPLPDTQYF.

CDR3 amino acids: CASSAVEGTANYGYTF. The CDR3, as DNA: TGCGCCAGCAGCGCTGTGGAGGGGACAGCTAACTATGGCTACACCTTC. V usage is TRBV5-1 and J usage is TRBJ1-2; 7 nucleotides align to TRBD1. Germline V CDR1 and CDR2: SGHRS, YFSETQ. This CDR3 spans 16 amino acids. V shed 4 bases, J shed 0 bases, and the junction held 9 bases outside the gene matches.

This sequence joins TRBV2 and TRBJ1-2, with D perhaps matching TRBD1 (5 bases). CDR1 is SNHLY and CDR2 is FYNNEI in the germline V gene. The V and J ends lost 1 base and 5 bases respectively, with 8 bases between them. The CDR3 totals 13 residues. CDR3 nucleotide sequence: TGTGCCAGCAGTGAAGTTGGGGCTTATGGCTACACCTTC. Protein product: CASSEVGAYGYTF.

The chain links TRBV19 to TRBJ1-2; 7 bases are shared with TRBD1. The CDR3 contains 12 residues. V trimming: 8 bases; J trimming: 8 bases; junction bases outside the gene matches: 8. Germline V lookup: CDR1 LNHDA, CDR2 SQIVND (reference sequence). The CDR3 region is CASRQGERGYTF. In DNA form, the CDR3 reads TGTGCCAGTCGCCAGGGGGAGAGGGGCTACACCTTC.

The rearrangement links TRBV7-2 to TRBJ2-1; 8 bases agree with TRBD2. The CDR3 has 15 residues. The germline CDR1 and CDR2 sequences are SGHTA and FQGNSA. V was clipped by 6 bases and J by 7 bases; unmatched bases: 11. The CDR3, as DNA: TGTGCCAGCAGTTTTGATCGGGGGGGCCTAAATGAGCAGTTCTTC. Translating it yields CASSFDRGGLNEQFF.

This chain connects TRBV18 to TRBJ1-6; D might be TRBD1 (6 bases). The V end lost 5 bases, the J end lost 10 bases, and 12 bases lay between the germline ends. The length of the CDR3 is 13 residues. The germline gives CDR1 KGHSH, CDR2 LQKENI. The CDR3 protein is CASSTTGNSPLHF. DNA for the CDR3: TGTGCCAGCTCAACAACAGGGAACTCACCCCTCCACTTT. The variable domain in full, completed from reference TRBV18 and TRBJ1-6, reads NAGVMQNPRHLVRRRGQEARLRCSPMKGHSHVYWYRQLPEEGLKFMVYLQKENIIDESGMPKERFSAEFPKEGPSILRIQQVVRGDSAAYFCASSTTGNSPLHFGNGTRLTVT.

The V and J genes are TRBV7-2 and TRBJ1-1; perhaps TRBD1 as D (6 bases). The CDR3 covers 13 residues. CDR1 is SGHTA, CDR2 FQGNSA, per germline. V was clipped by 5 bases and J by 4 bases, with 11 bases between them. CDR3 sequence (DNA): TGTGCCAGCAGCCCACAGGGCAGCACTGAAGCTTTCTTT. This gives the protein CASSPQGSTEAFF.

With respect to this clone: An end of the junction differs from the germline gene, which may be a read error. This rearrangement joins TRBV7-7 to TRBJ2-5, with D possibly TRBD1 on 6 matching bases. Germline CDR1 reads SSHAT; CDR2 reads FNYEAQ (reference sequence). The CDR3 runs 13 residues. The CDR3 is CASTTGHQETQYF. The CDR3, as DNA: TGTGCTAGCACTACAGGGCACCAAGAGACCCAGTACTTC.

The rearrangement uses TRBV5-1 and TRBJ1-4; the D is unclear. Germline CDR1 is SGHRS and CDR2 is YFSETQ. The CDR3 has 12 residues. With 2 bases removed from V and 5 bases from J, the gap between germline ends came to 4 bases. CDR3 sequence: CASSLQNEKLFF. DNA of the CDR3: TGCGCCAGCAGCTTACAGAATGAAAAACTGTTTTTT. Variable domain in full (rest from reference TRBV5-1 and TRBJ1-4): KAGVTQTPRYLIKTRGQQVTLSCSPISGHRSVSWYQQTPGQGLQFLFEYFSETQRNKGNFPGRFSGRQFSNSRSEMNVSTLELGDSALYLCASSLQNEKLFFGSGTQLSVL.

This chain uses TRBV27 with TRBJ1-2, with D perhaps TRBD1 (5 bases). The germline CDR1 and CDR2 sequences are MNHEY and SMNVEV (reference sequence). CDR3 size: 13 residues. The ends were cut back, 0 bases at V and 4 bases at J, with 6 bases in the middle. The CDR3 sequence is CASSLSQGYGYTF. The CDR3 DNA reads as TGTGCCAGCAGTTTATCGCAGGGCTATGGCTACACCTTC.

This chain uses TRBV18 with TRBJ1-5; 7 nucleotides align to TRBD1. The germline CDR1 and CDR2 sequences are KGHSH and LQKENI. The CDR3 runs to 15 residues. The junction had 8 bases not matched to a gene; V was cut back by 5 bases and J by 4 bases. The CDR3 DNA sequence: TGTGCCAGCTCAAGGGACAGATCAGGTAATCAGCCCCAGCATTTT. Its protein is CASSRDRSGNQPQHF.

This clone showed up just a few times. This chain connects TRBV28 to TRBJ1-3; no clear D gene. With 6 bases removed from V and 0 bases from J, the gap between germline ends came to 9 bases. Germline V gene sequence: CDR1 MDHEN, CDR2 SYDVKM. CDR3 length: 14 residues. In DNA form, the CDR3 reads TGTGCCAGCAGCATAGCCTACTCTGGAAACACCATATATTTT. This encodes CASSIAYSGNTIYF.

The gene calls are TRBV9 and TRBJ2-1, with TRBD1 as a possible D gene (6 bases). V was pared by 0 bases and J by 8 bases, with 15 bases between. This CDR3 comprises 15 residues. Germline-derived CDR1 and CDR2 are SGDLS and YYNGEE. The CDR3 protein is CASSVEAGARDEQFF. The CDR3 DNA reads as TGTGCCAGCAGCGTAGAGGCAGGGGCCAGGGATGAGCAGTTCTTC.

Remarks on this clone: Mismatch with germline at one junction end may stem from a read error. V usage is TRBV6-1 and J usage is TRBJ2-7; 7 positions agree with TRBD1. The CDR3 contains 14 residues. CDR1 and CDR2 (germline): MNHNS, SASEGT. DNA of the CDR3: TGTGCCAGCAGCGAAGGGGGCCCGTCTGACGAGCAGTACTTC. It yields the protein CASSEGGPSDEQYF.

The CDR3 DNA reads TGTGCCACCAGCAGAGGGGGAGGGACTAACTATGGCTACACCTTC. It encodes CATSRGGGTNYGYTF. The chain carries TRBV15 and TRBJ1-2; D gene unclear. The CDR3 loop spans 15 amino acids. Trimming pared 1 base from V and 0 bases from J, leaving 9 bases between. Germline loops: CDR1 LNHNV, CDR2 YYDKDF (reference sequence).

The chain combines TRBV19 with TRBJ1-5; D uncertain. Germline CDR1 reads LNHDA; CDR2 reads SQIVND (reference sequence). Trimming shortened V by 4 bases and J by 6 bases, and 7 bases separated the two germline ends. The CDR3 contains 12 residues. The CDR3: CASSTQVQPQHF. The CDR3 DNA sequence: TGTGCCAGTAGTACCCAGGTTCAGCCCCAGCATTTT.

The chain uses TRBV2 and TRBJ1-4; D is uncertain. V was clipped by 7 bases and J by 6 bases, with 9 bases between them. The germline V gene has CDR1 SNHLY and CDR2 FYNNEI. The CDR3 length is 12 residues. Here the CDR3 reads CASMGLDEKLFF. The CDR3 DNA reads TGTGCCAGCATGGGCCTTGATGAAAAACTGTTTTTT.

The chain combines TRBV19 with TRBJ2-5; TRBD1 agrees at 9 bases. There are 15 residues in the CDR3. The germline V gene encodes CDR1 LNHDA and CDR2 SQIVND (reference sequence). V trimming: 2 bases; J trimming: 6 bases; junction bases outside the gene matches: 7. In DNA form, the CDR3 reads TGTGCCAGTAGTATAACAGGACAGGGGAGGAAGACCCAGTACTTC. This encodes CASSITGQGRKTQYF. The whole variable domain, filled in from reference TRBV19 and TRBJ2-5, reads DGGITQSPKYLFRKEGQNVTLSCEQNLNHDAMYWYRQDPGQGLRLIYYSQIVNDFQKGDIAEGYSVSREKKESFPLTVTSAQKNPTAFYLCASSITGQGRKTQYFGPGTRLLVL.

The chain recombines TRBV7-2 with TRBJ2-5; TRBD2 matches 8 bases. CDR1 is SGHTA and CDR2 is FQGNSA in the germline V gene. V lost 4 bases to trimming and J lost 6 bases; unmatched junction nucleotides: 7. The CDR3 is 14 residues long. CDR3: CASSSRGGAQTQYF. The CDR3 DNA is TGTGCCAGCAGCTCCCGGGGGGGCGCGCAGACCCAGTACTTC.

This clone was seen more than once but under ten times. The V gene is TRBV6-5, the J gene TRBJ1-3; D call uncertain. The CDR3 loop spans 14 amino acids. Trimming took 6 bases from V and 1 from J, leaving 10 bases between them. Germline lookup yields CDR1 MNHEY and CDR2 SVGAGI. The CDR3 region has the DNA TGTGCCAGCAGCTCCGTTGTTTCTGGAAACACCATATATTTT. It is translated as CASSSVVSGNTIYF.

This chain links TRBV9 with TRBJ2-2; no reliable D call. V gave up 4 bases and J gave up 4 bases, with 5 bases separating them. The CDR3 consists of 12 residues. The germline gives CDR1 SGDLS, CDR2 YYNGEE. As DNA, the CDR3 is TGTGCCAGCAGCCTCCGCACCGGGGAGCTGTTTTTT. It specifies CASSLRTGELFF.

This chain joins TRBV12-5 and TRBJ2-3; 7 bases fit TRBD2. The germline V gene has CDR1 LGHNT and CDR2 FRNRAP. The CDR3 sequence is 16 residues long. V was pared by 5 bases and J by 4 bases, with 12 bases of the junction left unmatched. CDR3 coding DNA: TGTGCTAGTGGTCTTATCACAGCGGGGTCGGCAGATACGCAGTATTTT. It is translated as CASGLITAGSADTQYF. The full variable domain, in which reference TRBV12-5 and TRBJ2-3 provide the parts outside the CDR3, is DARVTQTPRHKVTEMGQEVTMRCQPILGHNTVFWYRQTMMQGLELLAYFRNRAPLDDSGMPKDRFSAEMPDATLATLKIQPSEPRDSAVYFCASGLITAGSADTQYFGPGTRLTVL.

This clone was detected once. The CDR3 DNA follows: TGTGCCAGCAGCTTAAGGGGCGGGGAGCTGTTTTTT. This codes for CASSLRGGELFF. The chain recombines TRBV7-8 with TRBJ2-2, with D possibly being TRBD1 (5 bases). Germline values: CDR1 SGHVS, CDR2 FQNEAQ. V was pared by 2 bases and J by 7 bases, with 5 bases between. The CDR3 sequence is 12 residues long.